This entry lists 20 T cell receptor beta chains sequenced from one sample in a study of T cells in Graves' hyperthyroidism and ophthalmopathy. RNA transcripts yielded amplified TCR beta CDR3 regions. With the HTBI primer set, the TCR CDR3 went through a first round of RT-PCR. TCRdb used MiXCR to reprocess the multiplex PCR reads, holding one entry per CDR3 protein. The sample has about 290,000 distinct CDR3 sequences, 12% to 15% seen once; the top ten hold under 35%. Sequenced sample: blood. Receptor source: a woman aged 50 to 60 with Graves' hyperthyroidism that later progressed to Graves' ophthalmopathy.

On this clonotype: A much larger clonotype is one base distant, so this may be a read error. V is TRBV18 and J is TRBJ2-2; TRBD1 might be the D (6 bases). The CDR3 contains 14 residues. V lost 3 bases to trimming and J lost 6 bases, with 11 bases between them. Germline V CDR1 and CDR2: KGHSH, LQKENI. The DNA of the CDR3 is TGTGCCAGCTCACCTCCTGAGGGGGCCGGGGAGCTGTTTTTT. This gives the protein CASSPPEGAGELFF.

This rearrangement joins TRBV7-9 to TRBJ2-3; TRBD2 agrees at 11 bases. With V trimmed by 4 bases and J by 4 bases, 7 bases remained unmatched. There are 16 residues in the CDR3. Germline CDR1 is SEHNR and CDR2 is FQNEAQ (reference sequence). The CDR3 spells CASSSPGTSGADTQYF. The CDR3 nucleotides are TGTGCCAGCAGCTCGCCCGGGACTAGCGGTGCAGATACGCAGTATTTT.

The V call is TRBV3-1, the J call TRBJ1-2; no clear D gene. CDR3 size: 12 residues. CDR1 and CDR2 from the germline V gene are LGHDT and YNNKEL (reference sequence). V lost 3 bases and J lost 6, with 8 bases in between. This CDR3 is CASSHGENGYTF. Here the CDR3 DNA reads TGTGCCAGCAGCCACGGGGAGAATGGCTACACCTTC.

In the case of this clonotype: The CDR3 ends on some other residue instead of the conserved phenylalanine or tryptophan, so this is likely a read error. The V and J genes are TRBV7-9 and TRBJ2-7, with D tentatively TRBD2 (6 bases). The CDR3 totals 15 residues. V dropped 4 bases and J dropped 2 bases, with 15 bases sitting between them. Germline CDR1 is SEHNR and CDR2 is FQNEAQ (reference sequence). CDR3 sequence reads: CASSSSGRGPYEQYY. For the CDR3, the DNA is TGTGCCAGCAGCTCTTCGGGGCGGGGCCCCTACGAGCAGTACTAC.

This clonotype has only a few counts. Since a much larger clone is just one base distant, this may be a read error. In DNA, the CDR3 is TGTGCCAGCGGCGGGGGGACCGCGAACACCGGGGAGCTGTTTTTT. It yields the protein CASGGGTANTGELFF. V and J are TRBV11-1 and TRBJ2-2; 8 positions agree with TRBD2. There are 15 residues in the CDR3. The V and J ends lost 8 bases and 0 bases, in that order; junction bases with no gene match: 5. Germline V lookup: CDR1 SGHAT, CDR2 FQDESV (reference sequence).

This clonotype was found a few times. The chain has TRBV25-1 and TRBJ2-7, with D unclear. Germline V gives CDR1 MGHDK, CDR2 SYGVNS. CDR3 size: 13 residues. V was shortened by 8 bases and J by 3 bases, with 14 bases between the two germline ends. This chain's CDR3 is CASAAPVDYEQYF. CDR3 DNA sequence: TGTGCCAGCGCCGCGCCGGTGGACTACGAGCAGTACTTC.

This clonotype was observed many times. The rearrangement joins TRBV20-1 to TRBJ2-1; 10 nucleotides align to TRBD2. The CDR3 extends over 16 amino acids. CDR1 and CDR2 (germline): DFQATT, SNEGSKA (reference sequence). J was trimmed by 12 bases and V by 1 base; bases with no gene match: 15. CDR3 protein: CSARALPGLAGDLQFF. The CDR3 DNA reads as TGCAGTGCTAGAGCCTTGCCGGGGCTAGCGGGAGACCTGCAGTTCTTC.

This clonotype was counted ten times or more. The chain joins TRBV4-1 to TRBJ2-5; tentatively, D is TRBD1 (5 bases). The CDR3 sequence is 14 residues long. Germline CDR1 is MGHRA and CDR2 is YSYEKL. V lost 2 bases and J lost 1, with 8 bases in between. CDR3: CASSQRQRQETQYF. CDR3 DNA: TGCGCCAGCAGCCAAAGACAGCGCCAAGAGACCCAGTACTTC.

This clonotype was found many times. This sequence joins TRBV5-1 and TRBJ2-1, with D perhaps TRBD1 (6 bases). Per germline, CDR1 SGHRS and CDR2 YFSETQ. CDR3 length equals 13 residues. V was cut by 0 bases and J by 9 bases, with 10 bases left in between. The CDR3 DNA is TGCGCCAGCAGCTTGGCAGGGGTCGGTGAGCAGTTCTTC. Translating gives CASSLAGVGEQFF.

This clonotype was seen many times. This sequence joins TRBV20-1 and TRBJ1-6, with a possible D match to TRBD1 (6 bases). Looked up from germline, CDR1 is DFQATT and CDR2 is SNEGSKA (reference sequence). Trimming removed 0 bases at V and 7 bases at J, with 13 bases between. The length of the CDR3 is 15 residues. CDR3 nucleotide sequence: TGCAGTGCTAGAGATCGTCGGCAGGGGAATTCACCCCTCCACTTT. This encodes CSARDRRQGNSPLHF.

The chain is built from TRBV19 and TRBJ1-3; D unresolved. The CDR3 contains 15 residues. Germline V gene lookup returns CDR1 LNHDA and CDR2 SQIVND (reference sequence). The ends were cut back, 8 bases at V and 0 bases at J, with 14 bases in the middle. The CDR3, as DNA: TGTGCCAGTGGGGAGGGTACCGCCTCTGGAAACACCATATATTTT. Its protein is CASGEGTASGNTIYF.

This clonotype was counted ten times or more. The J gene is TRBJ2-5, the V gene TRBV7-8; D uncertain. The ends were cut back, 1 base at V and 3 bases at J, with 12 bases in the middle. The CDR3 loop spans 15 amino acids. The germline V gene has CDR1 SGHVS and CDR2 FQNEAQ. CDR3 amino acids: CASSLEPYHEETQYF. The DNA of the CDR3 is TGTGCCAGCAGCTTAGAGCCCTACCACGAAGAGACCCAGTACTTC.

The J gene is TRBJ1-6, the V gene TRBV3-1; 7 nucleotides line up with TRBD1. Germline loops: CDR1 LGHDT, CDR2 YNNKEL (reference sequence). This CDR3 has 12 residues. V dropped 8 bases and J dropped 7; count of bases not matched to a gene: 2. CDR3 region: CASGTANSPLHF. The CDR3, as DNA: TGTGCCAGCGGGACAGCAAATTCACCCCTCCACTTT.

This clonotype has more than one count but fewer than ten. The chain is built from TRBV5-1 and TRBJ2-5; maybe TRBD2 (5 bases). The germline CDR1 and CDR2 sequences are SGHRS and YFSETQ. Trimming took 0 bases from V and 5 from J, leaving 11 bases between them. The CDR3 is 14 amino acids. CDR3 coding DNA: TGCGCCAGCAGCTTGGTTTCTCCGGGGGAGACCCAGTACTTC. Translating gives CASSLVSPGETQYF.

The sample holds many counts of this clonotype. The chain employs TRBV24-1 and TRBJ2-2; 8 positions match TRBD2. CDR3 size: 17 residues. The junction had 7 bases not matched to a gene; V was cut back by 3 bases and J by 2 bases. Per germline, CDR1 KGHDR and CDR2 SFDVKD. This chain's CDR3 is CATSDTVAGTNTGELFF. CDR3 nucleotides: TGTGCCACCAGTGATACGGTAGCGGGGACCAACACCGGGGAGCTGTTTTTT.

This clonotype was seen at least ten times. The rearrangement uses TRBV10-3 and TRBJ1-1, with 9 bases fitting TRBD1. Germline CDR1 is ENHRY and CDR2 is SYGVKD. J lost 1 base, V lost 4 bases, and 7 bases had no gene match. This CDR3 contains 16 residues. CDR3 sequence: CAISASPGQGNTEAFF. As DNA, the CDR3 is TGTGCCATCAGTGCTTCGCCGGGACAGGGGAACACTGAAGCTTTCTTT.

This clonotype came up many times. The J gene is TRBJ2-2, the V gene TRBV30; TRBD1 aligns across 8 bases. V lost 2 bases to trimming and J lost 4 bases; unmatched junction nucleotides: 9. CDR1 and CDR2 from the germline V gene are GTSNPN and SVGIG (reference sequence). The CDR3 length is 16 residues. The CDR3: CAWSRGDRGGTGELFF. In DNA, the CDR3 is TGTGCCTGGAGTCGGGGTGACAGGGGAGGCACCGGGGAGCTGTTTTTT.

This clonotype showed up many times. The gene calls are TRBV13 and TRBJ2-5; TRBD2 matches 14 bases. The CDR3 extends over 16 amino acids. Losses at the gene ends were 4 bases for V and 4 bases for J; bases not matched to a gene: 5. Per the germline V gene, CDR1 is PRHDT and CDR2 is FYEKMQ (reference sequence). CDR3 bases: TGTGCCAGCAGCTCCACCGGGACTAGCGGGAGAGAGACCCAGTACTTC. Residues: CASSSTGTSGRETQYF. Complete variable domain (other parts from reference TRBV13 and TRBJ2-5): AAGVIQSPRHLIKEKRETATLKCYPIPRHDTVYWYQQGPGQDPQFLISFYEKMQSDKGSIPDRFSAQQFSDYHSELNMSSLELGDSALYFCASSSTGTSGRETQYFGPGTRLLVL.

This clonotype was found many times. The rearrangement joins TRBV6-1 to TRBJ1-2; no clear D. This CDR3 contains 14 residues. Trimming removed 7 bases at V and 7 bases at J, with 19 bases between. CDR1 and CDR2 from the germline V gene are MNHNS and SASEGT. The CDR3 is CASIRPMVKSGYTF. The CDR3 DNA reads TGTGCCAGCATCCGTCCGATGGTAAAAAGTGGCTACACCTTC.

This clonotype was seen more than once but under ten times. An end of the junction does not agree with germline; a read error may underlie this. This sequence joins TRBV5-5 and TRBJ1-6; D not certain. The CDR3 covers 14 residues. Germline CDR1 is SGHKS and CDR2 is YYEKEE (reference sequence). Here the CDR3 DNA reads TGTGCCAGCAGCTTGATTCGGGATAATTCGCCCCTCCACTTT. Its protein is CASSLIRDNSPLHF.